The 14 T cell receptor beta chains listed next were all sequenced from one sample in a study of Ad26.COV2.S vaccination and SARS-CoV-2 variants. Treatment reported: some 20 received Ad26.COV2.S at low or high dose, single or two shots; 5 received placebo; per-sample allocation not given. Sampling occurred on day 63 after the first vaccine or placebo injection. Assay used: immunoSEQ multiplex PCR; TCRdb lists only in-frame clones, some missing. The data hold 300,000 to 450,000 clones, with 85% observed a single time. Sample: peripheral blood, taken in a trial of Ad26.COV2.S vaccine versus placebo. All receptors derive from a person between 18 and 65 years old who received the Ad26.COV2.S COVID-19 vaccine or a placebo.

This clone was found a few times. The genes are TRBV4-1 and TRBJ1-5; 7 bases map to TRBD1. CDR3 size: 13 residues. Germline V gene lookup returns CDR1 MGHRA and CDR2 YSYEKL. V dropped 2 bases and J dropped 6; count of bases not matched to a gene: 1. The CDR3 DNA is TGCGCCAGCAGCCAACAGGGGGTTCAGCCCCAGCATTTT. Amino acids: CASSQQGVQPQHF.

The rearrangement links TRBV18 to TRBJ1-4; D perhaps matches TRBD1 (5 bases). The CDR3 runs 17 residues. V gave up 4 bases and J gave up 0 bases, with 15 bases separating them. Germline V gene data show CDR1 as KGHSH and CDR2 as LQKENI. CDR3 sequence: CASSLTGTPTTNEKLFF. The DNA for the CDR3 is TGTGCCAGCTCACTTACCGGGACCCCTACAACTAATGAAAAACTGTTTTTT.

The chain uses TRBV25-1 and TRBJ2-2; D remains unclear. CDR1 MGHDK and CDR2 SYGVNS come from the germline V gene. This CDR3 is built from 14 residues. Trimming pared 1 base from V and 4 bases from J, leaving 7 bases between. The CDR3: CASSEFHGTGELFF. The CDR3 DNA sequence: TGTGCCAGCAGTGAATTTCACGGCACCGGGGAGCTGTTTTTT.

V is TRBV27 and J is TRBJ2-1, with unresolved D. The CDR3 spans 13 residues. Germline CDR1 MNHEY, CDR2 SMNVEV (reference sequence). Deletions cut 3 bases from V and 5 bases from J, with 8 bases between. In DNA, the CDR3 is TGTGCCAGCAGTTTTCGCTGGAACAATGAGCAGTTCTTC. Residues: CASSFRWNNEQFF.

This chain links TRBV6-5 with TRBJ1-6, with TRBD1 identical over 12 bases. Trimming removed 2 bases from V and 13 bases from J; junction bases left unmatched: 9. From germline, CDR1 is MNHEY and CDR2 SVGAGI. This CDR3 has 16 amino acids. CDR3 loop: CASSYLSGTGGFPLHF. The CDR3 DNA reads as TGTGCCAGCAGTTACCTATCCGGGACAGGGGGCTTCCCCCTCCACTTT.

In DNA, the CDR3 is TGCGCCAGCAGCTTTGCGGGGGGGCCAGTGGGAGATACGCAGTATTTT. Amino acid sequence: CASSFAGGPVGDTQYF. J is TRBJ2-3 and V is TRBV5-1; TRBD2 aligns across 9 bases. Germline V gives CDR1 SGHRS, CDR2 YFSETQ. The CDR3 spans 16 residues. V dropped 2 bases and J dropped 5; count of bases not matched to a gene: 9.

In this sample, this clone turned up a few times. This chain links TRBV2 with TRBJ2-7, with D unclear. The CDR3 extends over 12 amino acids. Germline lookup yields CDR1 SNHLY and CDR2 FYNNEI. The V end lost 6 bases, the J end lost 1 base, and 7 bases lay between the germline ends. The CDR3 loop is CASRPGSYEQYF. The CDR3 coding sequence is TGTGCCAGCAGGCCAGGTTCCTACGAGCAGTACTTC. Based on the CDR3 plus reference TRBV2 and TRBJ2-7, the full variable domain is EPEVTQTPSHQVTQMGQEVILRCVPISNHLYFYWYRQILGQKVEFLVSFYNNEISEKSEIFDDQFSVERPDGSNFTLKIRSTKLEDSAMYFCASRPGSYEQYFGPGTRLTVT.

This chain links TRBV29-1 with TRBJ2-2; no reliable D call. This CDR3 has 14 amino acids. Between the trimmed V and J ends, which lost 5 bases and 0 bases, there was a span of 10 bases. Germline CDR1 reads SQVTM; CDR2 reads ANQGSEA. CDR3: CSVLGLTNTGELFF. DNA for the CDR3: TGCAGCGTTCTGGGATTAACGAACACCGGGGAGCTGTTTTTT.

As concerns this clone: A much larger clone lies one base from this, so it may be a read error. As DNA, the CDR3 is TGCGCCAGCAGCTTGGAGGGGAGGGAGCAGTACTTC. This encodes CASSLEGREQYF. The chain carries TRBV5-1 and TRBJ2-7; D is possibly TRBD2 (6 bases). The V and J ends lost 0 bases and 7 bases respectively, with 8 bases between them. The CDR3 extends over 12 amino acids. Germline CDR1 is SGHRS and CDR2 is YFSETQ.

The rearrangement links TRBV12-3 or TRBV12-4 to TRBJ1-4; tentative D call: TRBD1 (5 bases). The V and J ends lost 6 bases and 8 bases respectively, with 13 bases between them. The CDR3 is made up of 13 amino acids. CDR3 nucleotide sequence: TGTGCCAGCAGGAGCTCGGGGCTAGAAAAACTGTTTTTT. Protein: CASRSSGLEKLFF.

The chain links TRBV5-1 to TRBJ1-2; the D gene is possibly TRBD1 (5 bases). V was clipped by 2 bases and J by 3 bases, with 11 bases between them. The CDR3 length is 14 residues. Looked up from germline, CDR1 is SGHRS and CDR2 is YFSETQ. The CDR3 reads CASSFQGSDYGYTF. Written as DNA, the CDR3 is TGCGCCAGCAGCTTCCAGGGCTCAGACTATGGCTACACCTTC. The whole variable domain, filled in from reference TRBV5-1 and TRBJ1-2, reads KAGVTQTPRYLIKTRGQQVTLSCSPISGHRSVSWYQQTPGQGLQFLFEYFSETQRNKGNFPGRFSGRQFSNSRSEMNVSTLELGDSALYLCASSFQGSDYGYTFGSGTRLTVV.

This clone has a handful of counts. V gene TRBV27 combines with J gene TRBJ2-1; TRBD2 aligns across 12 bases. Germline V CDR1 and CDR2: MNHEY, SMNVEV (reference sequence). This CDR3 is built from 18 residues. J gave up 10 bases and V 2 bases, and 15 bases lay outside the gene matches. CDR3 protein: CASSLGQGAGLAGREQFF. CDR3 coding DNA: TGTGCCAGCAGTTTAGGGCAGGGGGCCGGACTAGCGGGGAGGGAGCAGTTCTTC.

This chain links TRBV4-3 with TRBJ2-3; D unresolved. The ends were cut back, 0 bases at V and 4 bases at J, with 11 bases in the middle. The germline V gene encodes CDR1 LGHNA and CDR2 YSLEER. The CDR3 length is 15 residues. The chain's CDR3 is CASSQDGQWSDTQYF. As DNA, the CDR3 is TGCGCCAGCAGCCAAGATGGTCAGTGGTCAGATACGCAGTATTTT.

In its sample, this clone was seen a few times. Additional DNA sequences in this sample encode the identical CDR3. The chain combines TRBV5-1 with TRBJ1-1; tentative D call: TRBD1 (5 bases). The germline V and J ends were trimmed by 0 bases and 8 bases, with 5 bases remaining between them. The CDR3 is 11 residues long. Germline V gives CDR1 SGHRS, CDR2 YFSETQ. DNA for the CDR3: TGCGCCAGCAGCTTGGAGGGGGAAGCTTTCTTT. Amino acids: CASSLEGEAFF. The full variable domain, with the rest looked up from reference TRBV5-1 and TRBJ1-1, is KAGVTQTPRYLIKTRGQQVTLSCSPISGHRSVSWYQQTPGQGLQFLFEYFSETQRNKGNFPGRFSGRQFSNSRSEMNVSTLELGDSALYLCASSLEGEAFFGQGTRLTVV.